This TCR beta chain appears in the sequencing data of a study of CD8 T cells in Susac syndrome. Germline V gene lookup returns CDR1 MNHEY and CDR2 SVGAGI. V lost 2 bases and J lost 8; bases outside the gene matches: 6. The length of the CDR3 is 14 residues. Random hexamers were used to reverse transcribe an amount of about 0.45 to 1 ug RNA. It was immunoSEQ multiplex PCR that amplified TCR beta CDR3 across 54 Vbeta and 13 Jbeta. Each CDR3 protein gets one entry after TCRdb re-called the immunoSEQ multiplex PCR reads with MiXCR. The sample has 160,000 or so distinct CDR3 sequences; about 91% are singletons. CD8+ and CD4+ blood T cells underwent TCR beta sequencing. Bulk CD8+ and CD4+ cells came from magnetic negative isolation; CD8+ TEMRA by FACS.

What was sequenced was CD4+ T cells from PBMCs. The receptor's source is a human donor in good health. The genes are TRBV6-5 and TRBJ1-5; 7 nucleotides match TRBD1. This CDR3 reads CASSYGQGGEPQHF. The CDR3 nucleotides read TGTGCCAGCAGTTACGGGCAGGGGGGTGAGCCCCAGCATTTT.